The 12 T cell receptor beta chains listed next were all sequenced from one sample in a study of shared clonotypes between healthy human individuals. The method was immunoSEQ multiplex PCR; TCRdb's version includes in-frame clones alone and lacks a portion of them. Among 2 million to 2.5 million clones listed, over 85% were seen once. Sequenced: naive CD4+ T cells sorted from blood. The subset: CD45RA+ positively selected. The source of these receptors is a young man in good health.

The chain is built from TRBV19 and TRBJ1-1, with 8 bases lining up with TRBD1. The CDR3 is made up of 15 amino acids. V shed 5 bases, J shed 1 base, and the junction held 6 bases outside the gene matches. Germline-derived CDR1 and CDR2 are LNHDA and SQIVND (reference sequence). In DNA, the CDR3 is TGTGCCAGTAGTCTCTCCGGGACAGGGAACACTGAAGCTTTCTTT. Translated, it gives CASSLSGTGNTEAFF.

The gene calls are TRBV4-3 and TRBJ1-2; 9 bases are a match to TRBD1. Germline V lookup: CDR1 LGHNA, CDR2 YSLEER. This CDR3 contains 15 residues. V dropped 4 bases and J dropped 4; count of bases not matched to a gene: 7. CDR3: CASSPTGQGGYGYTF. CDR3 nucleotides: TGCGCCAGCAGCCCCACGGGACAGGGTGGCTATGGCTACACCTTC.

Points on this clone: Other DNA sequences within the sample encode an identical CDR3. The chain uses TRBV29-1 and TRBJ2-7, with 7 bases fitting TRBD1. The CDR3 runs 12 residues. V shed 6 bases and J 2 bases; nucleotides not matched to a gene: 4. CDR1 and CDR2 (germline): SQVTM, ANQGSEA. The CDR3 coding sequence is TGCAGCGTCGGGGACAGCACCTACGAGCAGTACTTC. This encodes CSVGDSTYEQYF.

This chain joins TRBV5-6 and TRBJ1-4; 7 nucleotides agree with TRBD1. The CDR3 spans 15 residues. The ends lost 2 bases at V and 3 bases at J; junction bases unmatched: 4. Germline CDR1 is SGHDT and CDR2 is YYEEEE. CDR3 bases: TGTGCCAGCAGCTTCGCCGGGACAGCTAATGAAAAACTGTTTTTT. Residues: CASSFAGTANEKLFF.

To note about this clone: This specimen includes other DNA sequences encoding the same CDR3. The chain has TRBV18 and TRBJ1-2, with D hard to call. Trimming took off 3 bases at V and 3 bases at J, with 11 bases between the two ends. CDR1 and CDR2 (germline): KGHSH, LQKENI. The CDR3 sequence is 14 residues long. CDR3 residues: CASSPPGRDYGYTF. For the CDR3, the DNA is TGTGCCAGCTCACCCCCGGGAAGGGACTATGGCTACACCTTC.

This sequence joins TRBV13 and TRBJ2-2, with D hard to call. V lost 4 bases and J lost 6, with 3 bases in between. The CDR3 covers 11 residues. Germline V gene sequence: CDR1 PRHDT, CDR2 FYEKMQ (reference sequence). This CDR3 is CASSSPGELFF. The CDR3 DNA is TGTGCCAGCAGCTCGCCCGGGGAGCTGTTTTTT.

The chain is built from TRBV10-3 and TRBJ2-7, with TRBD1 matching over 9 bases. This CDR3 spans 14 amino acids. Losses at the gene ends were 4 bases for V and 2 bases for J; bases not matched to a gene: 3. CDR1 ENHRY and CDR2 SYGVKD come from the germline V gene. As DNA, the CDR3 is TGTGCCATCAGTGTGGGGGACAGGGCCTACGAGCAGTACTTC. Translation gives CAISVGDRAYEQYF.

The rearrangement uses TRBV9 and TRBJ1-2, with TRBD1 as a possible D gene (6 bases). The V gene's germline CDR1 is SGDLS and CDR2 YYNGEE. V was cut by 2 bases and J by 5 bases, with 10 bases left in between. The CDR3 runs to 13 residues. The CDR3 DNA is TGTGCCAGCAGCGTGACAGGCGCTTATGGCTACACCTTC. The encoded protein is CASSVTGAYGYTF.

The J gene is TRBJ1-6, the V gene TRBV27; D possibly corresponds to TRBD1 (5 bases). The CDR3 runs to 15 residues. Germline V gives CDR1 MNHEY, CDR2 SMNVEV (reference sequence). V was shortened by 7 bases and J by 7 bases, with 17 bases between the two germline ends. The CDR3 sequence is CASKRPDSKNSPLHF. CDR3 nucleotide sequence: TGTGCCAGCAAAAGACCCGACAGTAAGAATTCACCCCTCCACTTT.

The gene calls are TRBV15 and TRBJ1-4, with D possibly being TRBD1 (6 bases). Germline-derived CDR1 and CDR2 are LNHNV and YYDKDF (reference sequence). CDR3 length: 14 amino acids. The V gene lost 7 bases and the J gene lost 5 bases, with 14 bases spanning the gap. CDR3 DNA sequence: TGTGCCACCACCCTGCGGGGGGCGAATGAAAAACTGTTTTTT. Its translation is CATTLRGANEKLFF.

V is TRBV25-1 and J is TRBJ2-7; D remains unclear. CDR1 is MGHDK and CDR2 is SYGVNS in the germline V gene. The ends were cut back, 7 bases at V and 2 bases at J, with 9 bases in the middle. This CDR3 spans 12 amino acids. CDR3 nucleotide sequence: TGTGCCAGCAATCGCGGAGCCTACGAGCAGTACTTC. The encoded protein is CASNRGAYEQYF.

V gene TRBV12-5 combines with J gene TRBJ2-1; D ambiguous. The CDR3 length is 11 residues. Trimming cost V 4 bases and J 10 bases, with 8 bases left between them. Germline CDR1 LGHNT, CDR2 FRNRAP. CDR3: CASGSYTEQFF. CDR3 nucleotides: TGTGCTAGTGGTTCTTATACGGAGCAGTTCTTC.